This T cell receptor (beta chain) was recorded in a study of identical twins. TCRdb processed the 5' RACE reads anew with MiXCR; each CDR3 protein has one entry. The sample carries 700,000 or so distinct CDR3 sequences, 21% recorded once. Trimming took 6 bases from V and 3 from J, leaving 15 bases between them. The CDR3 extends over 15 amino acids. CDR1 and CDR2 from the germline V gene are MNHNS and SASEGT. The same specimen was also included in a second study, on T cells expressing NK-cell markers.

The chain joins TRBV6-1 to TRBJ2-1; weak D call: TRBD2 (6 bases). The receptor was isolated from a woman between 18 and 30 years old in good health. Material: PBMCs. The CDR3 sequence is CASRSGTYLYNEQFF. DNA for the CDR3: TGTGCCAGCAGATCCGGGACTTATCTCTACAATGAGCAGTTCTTC.